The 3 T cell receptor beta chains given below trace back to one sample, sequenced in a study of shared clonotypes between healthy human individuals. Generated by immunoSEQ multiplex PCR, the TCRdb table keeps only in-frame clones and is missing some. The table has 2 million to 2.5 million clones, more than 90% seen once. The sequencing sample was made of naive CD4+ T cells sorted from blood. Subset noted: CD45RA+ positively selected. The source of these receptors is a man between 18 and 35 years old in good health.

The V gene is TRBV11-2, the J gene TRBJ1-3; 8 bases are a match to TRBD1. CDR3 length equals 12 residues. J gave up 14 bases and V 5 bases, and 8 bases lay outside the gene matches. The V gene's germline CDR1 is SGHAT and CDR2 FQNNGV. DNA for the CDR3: TGTGCCAGCAGCCATGGACAGGGATTATTATATTTT. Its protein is CASSHGQGLLYF.

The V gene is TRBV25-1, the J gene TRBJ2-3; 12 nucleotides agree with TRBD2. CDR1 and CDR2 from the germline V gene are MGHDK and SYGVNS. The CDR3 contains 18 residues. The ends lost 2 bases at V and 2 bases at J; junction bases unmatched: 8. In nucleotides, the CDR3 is TGTGCCAGCAGTGAAGGGCTAGCGGGGGGGTCCTACACAGATACGCAGTATTTT. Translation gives CASSEGLAGGSYTDTQYF.

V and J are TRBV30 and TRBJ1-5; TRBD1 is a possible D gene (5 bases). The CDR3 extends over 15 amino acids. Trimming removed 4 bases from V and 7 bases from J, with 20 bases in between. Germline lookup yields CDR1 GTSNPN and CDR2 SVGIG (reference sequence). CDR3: CAWTGAAGRTQPQHF. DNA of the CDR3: TGTGCCTGGACTGGAGCGGCAGGGCGAACACAGCCCCAGCATTTT.